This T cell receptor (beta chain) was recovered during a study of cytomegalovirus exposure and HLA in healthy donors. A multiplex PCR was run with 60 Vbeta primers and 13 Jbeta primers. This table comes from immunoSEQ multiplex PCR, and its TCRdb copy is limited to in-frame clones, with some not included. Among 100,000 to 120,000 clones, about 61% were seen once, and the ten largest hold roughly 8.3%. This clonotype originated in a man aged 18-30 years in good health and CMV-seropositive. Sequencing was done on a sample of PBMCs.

In DNA, the CDR3 is TGTGCCAGCAGTTTAGGCAGGGGGCCTTACAATGAGCAGTTCTTC. This gives the protein CASSLGRGPYNEQFF. V is TRBV28 and J is TRBJ2-1; 8 bases line up with TRBD1. The CDR3 is 15 residues long. With V trimmed by 2 bases and J by 4 bases, 4 bases remained unmatched. Germline CDR1 and CDR2: MDHEN and SYDVKM. The complete variable domain, with remaining parts taken from reference TRBV28 and TRBJ2-1, reads DVKVTQSSRYLVKRTGEKVFLECVQDMDHENMFWYRQDPGLGLRLIYFSYDVKMKEKGDIPEGYSVSREKKERFSLILESASTNQTSMYLCASSLGRGPYNEQFFGPGTRLTVL.